The source of this T cell receptor (beta chain) is a study of monozygotic twins with inflammatory bowel disease. Study-wide results and caveats: Varied immunosuppressive treatments among patients may have increased repertoire variability.

TCRalpha and TCRbeta cDNA went through nested PCRs of roughly 16 and 10 cycles, two in total. TCRdb reprocessed the 5' RACE reads; each CDR3 protein has one entry and no DNA is given. Its listing shows about 160,000 distinct CDR3 sequences. On this clonotype: What it recognizes is unknown.

The clonotype was recovered from a human donor with ulcerative colitis or Crohn's disease, or a healthy co-twin of an affected twin (not recorded which). The material sequenced was blood.

CDR3 region: CASSADRNTEAFF. This chain uses TRBV9 with TRBJ1-1. Germline CDR1 SGDLS, CDR2 YYNGEE. The CDR3 is made up of 13 amino acids. Filled out from reference TRBV9 and TRBJ1-1, the complete variable domain reads DSGVTQTPKHLITATGQRVTLRCSPRSGDLSVYWYQQSLDQGLQFLIQYYNGEERAKGNILERFSAQQFPDLHSELNLSSLELGDSALYFCASSADRNTEAFFGQGTRLTVV.